This TCR beta chain emerged from a study of cytomegalovirus exposure and HLA in healthy donors. Overall study findings and caveats: Earlier findings revealed that most TCR beta V segments proved productive either about 87% or about 30% of the time. Roughly even sequencing depth across donors was the assumption behind the presence/absence analyses. Altogether, around 160 TCR beta chains were recorded as cytomegalovirus-associated.

The V and J ends lost 2 bases and 5 bases respectively, with 15 bases between them. This CDR3 spans 15 amino acids. Germline assignment: CDR1 MNHEY and CDR2 SVGAGI. The PCR ran on 60 Vbeta and 13 Jbeta primers. Data came from immunoSEQ multiplex PCR; TCRdb stores just in-frame clones and leaves some out. The sample lists roughly 100,000 clones, more than 80% occurring once. Of note for this clone: Its antigen remains unidentified.

Specimen: PBMCs. The receptor's source is a man between 18 and 35 years old in good health and CMV-seronegative. V and J are TRBV6-5 and TRBJ1-1; D might be TRBD1 (5 bases). This CDR3 is CASSYLSQGGTEAFF. The CDR3 nucleotides are TGTGCCAGCAGTTACCTGTCGCAGGGAGGAACTGAAGCTTTCTTT.